A single sample is the source of the 27 T cell receptor beta chains below, sequenced in a study of blood T cell repertoires in COVID-19. Libraries were prepared by immunoSEQ multiplex PCR; TCRdb keeps only in-frame clonotypes and omits some of them. The table includes some 220,000 clones, approximately 84% detected once. Sequences were obtained from peripheral blood. Receptors originate from a man in his fifties with acute or convalescent COVID-19.

This clone appeared a single time. This chain connects TRBV30 to TRBJ1-3; D gene unclear. From germline, CDR1 is GTSNPN and CDR2 SVGIG (reference sequence). V was trimmed by 0 bases and J by 0 bases, leaving 12 bases between them. This CDR3 contains 16 residues. The DNA for the CDR3 is TGTGCCTGGAGTGTTGAACTGTTGAGCTCTGGAAACACCATATATTTT. It codes for CAWSVELLSSGNTIYF.

The gene calls are TRBV15 and TRBJ2-1; 9 bases map to TRBD1. This CDR3 is built from 13 residues. Germline V gene lookup returns CDR1 LNHNV and CDR2 YYDKDF (reference sequence). Trimming at V came to 3 bases and at J to 13 bases, leaving 7 bases not matched to a gene. CDR3 DNA: TGTGCCACCAGCAGGGCAGAAACAGGGGGCCAGTTCTTC. Translation: CATSRAETGGQFF. Together with reference TRBV15 and TRBJ2-1, the CDR3 gives the full variable domain: DAMVIQNPRYQVTQFGKPVTLSCSQTLNHNVMYWYQQKSSQAPKLLFHYYDKDFNNEADTPDNFQSRRPNTSFCFLDIRSPGLGDTAMYLCATSRAETGGQFFGPGTRLTVL.

This clone was counted only a few times. The chain employs TRBV28 and TRBJ1-3; the D is unclear. The CDR3 is 15 residues long. Trimming pared 6 bases from V and 10 bases from J, leaving 22 bases between. Germline CDR1 MDHEN, CDR2 SYDVKM. The CDR3 loop reads CASRPPIAGIRTIYF. CDR3 sequence (DNA): TGTGCCAGCAGGCCACCGATAGCGGGGATAAGAACCATATATTTT.

The chain is built from TRBV28 and TRBJ1-1; perhaps TRBD1 as D (6 bases). Germline V gene data show CDR1 as MDHEN and CDR2 as SYDVKM. The germline V and J ends were trimmed by 3 bases and 5 bases, with 13 bases remaining between them. The CDR3 runs to 14 residues. As DNA, the CDR3 is TGTGCCAGCAGTTTGGGGGGGCTTGGTACTGAAGCTTTCTTT. Encoded protein: CASSLGGLGTEAFF. Filled out from reference TRBV28 and TRBJ1-1, the complete variable domain reads DVKVTQSSRYLVKRTGEKVFLECVQDMDHENMFWYRQDPGLGLRLIYFSYDVKMKEKGDIPEGYSVSREKKERFSLILESASTNQTSMYLCASSLGGLGTEAFFGQGTRLTVV.

The V gene is TRBV27, the J gene TRBJ1-2; no firm D call. The CDR3 sequence is 16 residues long. Germline V gives CDR1 MNHEY, CDR2 SMNVEV (reference sequence). Trimming removed 3 bases at V and 4 bases at J, with 18 bases between. The DNA for the CDR3 is TGTGCCAGCAGTTTGTACTACGGGGAGGGAGGCTATGGCTACACCTTC. Protein sequence: CASSLYYGEGGYGYTF.

This chain joins TRBV10-2 and TRBJ1-1, with 8 bases that match TRBD1. Looked up from germline, CDR1 is WSHSY and CDR2 is SAAADI. The CDR3 is made up of 14 amino acids. The V gene end was trimmed by 6 bases and the J gene end by 5 bases; junction bases not matched to a gene: 8. As DNA, the CDR3 is TGCGCCAGCAGACCGACAGGGGTTCGAACTGAAGCTTTCTTT. Protein product: CASRPTGVRTEAFF.

V and J are TRBV6-5 and TRBJ2-2; TRBD1 aligns across 8 bases. This CDR3 has 15 residues. Per germline, CDR1 MNHEY and CDR2 SVGAGI. With V trimmed by 0 bases and J by 6 bases, 3 bases remained unmatched. This chain's CDR3 is CASSYSRGRPGELFF. The CDR3 DNA sequence: TGTGCCAGCAGTTACTCCAGGGGGCGCCCCGGGGAGCTGTTTTTT.

This sequence joins TRBV6-5 and TRBJ2-1, with D possibly matching TRBD2 (6 bases). Germline V CDR1 and CDR2: MNHEY, SVGAGI. This CDR3 contains 15 residues. V was clipped by 0 bases and J by 7 bases, with 13 bases between them. CDR3 protein: CASSYSWRAGNEQFF. The DNA for the CDR3 is TGTGCCAGCAGTTACTCCTGGAGGGCCGGGAATGAGCAGTTCTTC.

V and J are TRBV11-2 and TRBJ2-4; 9 nucleotides align to TRBD2. Germline trimming cut 1 base from V and 1 base from J; bases unmatched to any gene: 11. Germline lookup yields CDR1 SGHAT and CDR2 FQNNGV. The CDR3 is 19 residues long. The DNA of the CDR3 is TGTGCCAGCAGCTTAGTCGGGCGGGGGGGCCCGAGGGCCAAAAACATTCAGTACTTC. It codes for CASSLVGRGGPRAKNIQYF. Variable domain in full (rest from reference TRBV11-2 and TRBJ2-4): EAGVAQSPRYKIIEKRQSVAFWCNPISGHATLYWYQQILGQGPKLLIQFQNNGVVDDSQLPKDRFSAERLKGVDSTLKIQPAKLEDSAVYLCASSLVGRGGPRAKNIQYFGAGTRLSVL.

The chain uses TRBV28 and TRBJ1-1; D is uncertain. The germline gives CDR1 MDHEN, CDR2 SYDVKM. This CDR3 contains 14 residues. V was cut by 5 bases and J by 5 bases, with 15 bases left in between. CDR3 bases: TGTGCCAGCAGTCCTAGTTTCCAAAGTACTGAAGCTTTCTTT. Protein product: CASSPSFQSTEAFF. Full variable domain (remainder filled in from reference TRBV28 and TRBJ1-1): DVKVTQSSRYLVKRTGEKVFLECVQDMDHENMFWYRQDPGLGLRLIYFSYDVKMKEKGDIPEGYSVSREKKERFSLILESASTNQTSMYLCASSPSFQSTEAFFGQGTRLTVV.

The chain couples TRBV5-1 to TRBJ1-3; possible D gene TRBD1, 5 bases. This CDR3 spans 16 amino acids. Germline V gives CDR1 SGHRS, CDR2 YFSETQ. Between the trimmed V and J ends, which lost 0 bases and 0 bases, there was a span of 10 bases. DNA for the CDR3: TGCGCCAGCAGCTTGGAGGCAGGGTCCTCTGGAAACACCATATATTTT. The encoded protein is CASSLEAGSSGNTIYF.

The V call is TRBV5-6, the J call TRBJ1-2; D is uncertain. CDR1 SGHDT and CDR2 YYEEEE come from the germline V gene. The V end lost 3 bases, the J end lost 2 bases, and 8 bases lay between the germline ends. CDR3 length: 13 amino acids. Here the CDR3 reads CASSWAGNYGYTF. CDR3 in DNA: TGTGCCAGCAGCTGGGCAGGAAACTATGGCTACACCTTC.

The chain carries TRBV28 and TRBJ2-3; 7 nucleotides align to TRBD1. This CDR3 is built from 17 residues. In germline, CDR1 is MDHEN, CDR2 SYDVKM. V lost 3 bases and J lost 1; bases outside the gene matches: 10. Here the CDR3 DNA reads TGTGCCAGCAGTTTTACTTTATCGGGGACAGGCACAGATACGCAGTATTTT. It translates to CASSFTLSGTGTDTQYF.

This clone was detected a few times. The CDR3 loop reads CASSDRAGSTDTQYF. CDR3 nucleotide sequence: TGTGCCAGCAGTGACCGGGCGGGGAGCACAGATACGCAGTATTTT. V and J are TRBV6-4 and TRBJ2-3, with D maybe TRBD2 (6 bases). Germline CDR1 reads MRHNA; CDR2 reads SNTAGT. The V end lost 2 bases, the J end lost 0 bases, and 9 bases lay between the germline ends. This CDR3 has 15 amino acids.

This chain uses TRBV28 with TRBJ2-7, with D perhaps TRBD1 (5 bases). CDR1 MDHEN and CDR2 SYDVKM come from the germline V gene. CDR3 length equals 15 residues. V lost 5 bases, J lost 0 bases, and 14 bases lay in between. The DNA for the CDR3 is TGTGCCAGCAGTCCAGGGTCGCTTAGCTCCTACGAGCAGTACTTC. This gives the protein CASSPGSLSSYEQYF.

This clone was detected only once. The chain uses TRBV9 and TRBJ2-7; no clear D. There are 13 residues in the CDR3. V was shortened by 0 bases and J by 5 bases, with 9 bases between the two germline ends. Per germline, CDR1 SGDLS and CDR2 YYNGEE. The CDR3 DNA sequence: TGTGCCAGCAGCGTAGGATCGGTTCACGAGCAGTACTTC. This codes for CASSVGSVHEQYF.

V gene TRBV9 combines with J gene TRBJ2-2; 9 nucleotides align to TRBD2. Germline assignment: CDR1 SGDLS and CDR2 YYNGEE. The junction had 2 bases not matched to a gene; V was cut back by 0 bases and J by 8 bases. This CDR3 region has 14 residues. DNA for the CDR3: TGTGCCAGCAGCGTAGCACTAGCGGGTGGGGAGCTGTTTTTT. Its translation is CASSVALAGGELFF. The full variable domain, rest sourced from reference TRBV9 and TRBJ2-2, is DSGVTQTPKHLITATGQRVTLRCSPRSGDLSVYWYQQSLDQGLQFLIQYYNGEERAKGNILERFSAQQFPDLHSELNLSSLELGDSALYFCASSVALAGGELFFGEGSRLTVL.

The J gene is TRBJ2-6, the V gene TRBV19, with 11 bases lining up with TRBD1. Germline values: CDR1 LNHDA, CDR2 SQIVND (reference sequence). Trimming took 7 bases from V and 2 from J; bases not matched to a gene: 7. There are 17 residues in the CDR3. The CDR3 reads CASISGQGDTGANVLTF. In DNA, the CDR3 is TGTGCCAGTATCTCGGGACAGGGGGATACTGGGGCCAACGTCCTGACTTTC.

Notes on this clone: Germline is not matched at one junction end, which may reflect a read error. The gene calls are TRBV28 and TRBJ2-7; tentatively, D is TRBD2 (6 bases). CDR1 and CDR2 from the germline V gene are MDHEN and SYDVKM. The CDR3 extends over 12 amino acids. The DNA of the CDR3 is TGTGCCAGCAGTTTTAGTCGGGGGAGAAGTGGCTTC. It is translated as CASSFSRGRSGF. The variable domain in full, completed from reference TRBV28 and TRBJ2-7, reads DVKVTQSSRYLVKRTGEKVFLECVQDMDHENMFWYRQDPGLGLRLIYFSYDVKMKEKGDIPEGYSVSREKKERFSLILESASTNQTSMYLCASSFSRGRSGFGPGTRLTVT.

This clone was detected a few times. The chain joins TRBV5-1 to TRBJ1-1; possible D gene TRBD1, 6 bases. The CDR3 sequence is 14 residues long. Germline loops: CDR1 SGHRS, CDR2 YFSETQ. V was clipped by 3 bases and J by 1 base, with 10 bases between them. The CDR3 protein is CASSSDSTNTEAFF. The CDR3, as DNA: TGCGCCAGCAGCTCGGACAGCACGAACACTGAAGCTTTCTTT.

The rearrangement joins TRBV6-5 to TRBJ2-5; TRBD2 matches 7 bases. The CDR3 extends over 15 amino acids. The V gene's germline CDR1 is MNHEY and CDR2 SVGAGI. V was clipped by 2 bases and J by 5 bases; unmatched bases: 8. CDR3 nucleotides: TGTGCCAGCAGTTACGCGTCCCGGGAGGTGGAGACCCAGTACTTC. It codes for CASSYASREVETQYF.

The CDR3 region has the DNA TGTGCCAGTAGTATAGATCACAGGGGTGGAAACACCATATATTTT. It encodes CASSIDHRGGNTIYF. The gene calls are TRBV19 and TRBJ1-3, with 7 bases lining up with TRBD1. Trimming at V came to 0 bases and at J to 3 bases, leaving 2 bases not matched to a gene. Germline V gene sequence: CDR1 LNHDA, CDR2 SQIVND (reference sequence). This CDR3 is 15 amino acids long.

V usage is TRBV6-5 and J usage is TRBJ2-7, with TRBD2 identical over 13 bases. Germline CDR1 MNHEY, CDR2 SVGAGI. This CDR3 spans 14 amino acids. V lost 6 bases to trimming and J lost 2 bases; unmatched junction nucleotides: 1. The CDR3, as DNA: TGTGCCAGCAGAACTAGCGGGAGGGCCTACGAGCAGTACTTC. This translates into CASRTSGRAYEQYF.

This CDR3 reads CASSPVDSSIGEKLFF. The DNA for the CDR3 is TGTGCCAGCAGCCCTGTGGACAGCTCAATTGGGGAAAAACTGTTTTTT. The rearrangement uses TRBV4-2 and TRBJ1-4; tentative D call: TRBD1 (6 bases). The length of the CDR3 is 16 residues. Germline V gene sequence: CDR1 LGHNA, CDR2 YNFKEQ. Trimming shortened V by 4 bases and J by 8 bases, and 20 bases separated the two germline ends.

Notes on this clone: Relative to the germline gene, one junction end is altered; a read error may explain this. V and J are TRBV5-1 and TRBJ1-2; TRBD1 agrees at 9 bases. The CDR3 covers 15 residues. Germline CDR1 is SGHRS and CDR2 is YFSETQ. The CDR3 nucleotides read TGCGCCAGCACCAGGGACAGGGTCGGGAACTATGGCCACACCTTC. Translation: CASTRDRVGNYGHTF.

This sequence joins TRBV14 and TRBJ1-2; D gene ambiguous. CDR3 size: 15 residues. Germline V gene sequence: CDR1 SGHDN, CDR2 FVKESK. Trimming took off 1 base at V and 4 bases at J, with 13 bases between the two ends. The CDR3 nucleotides read TGTGCCAGCAGCCAAGCAATATCGGGGTTCTATGGCTACACCTTC. This sequence encodes CASSQAISGFYGYTF.

The chain joins TRBV5-1 to TRBJ1-1; possibly TRBD1 for D (5 bases). This CDR3 has 14 amino acids. Trimming removed 1 base from V and 5 bases from J, with 12 bases in between. Per the germline V gene, CDR1 is SGHRS and CDR2 is YFSETQ. The CDR3 nucleotides are TGCGCCAGCAGCTTGTTTGACAGCGCTACTGAAGCTTTCTTT. Amino acids: CASSLFDSATEAFF.